These T cell receptor beta chains were read from a single sample in a study of brain T cells in children with intractable seizures. Method: immunoSEQ multiplex PCR; TCRdb's copy keeps in-frame clones and lacks some. The sample comprises approximately 330,000 clones, about 93% of which are singletons, and around 6% rests with the top ten. The sequencing used peripheral blood, collected about 5 months after surgery. The origin of the receptors is a boy under two years old with tuberous sclerosis and intractable seizures. The CDR3 runs from the conserved cysteine through the conserved F or W. Each record gives: V gene, D gene, J gene, clone size, CDR3 DNA, CDR3 protein. The D gene is left open where the match is weak. Not every row has a clone size; where given, it reads once, few, many or a size class.

TRBV27	.	TRBJ2-5	.	TGTGCCAGCAGCTCCGTGTTAGGGACCCAGTACTTC	CASSSVLGTQYF
TRBV27	.	TRBJ1-5	few	TGTGCCAGCAGTTTATTTAGCAATCAGCCCCAGCATTTT	CASSLFSNQPQHF
TRBV7-2	.	TRBJ1-1	.	TGTGCCAGCAGCGCAAACCGGGGGAACGCTGAAGCTTTCTTT	CASSANRGNAEAFF
TRBV24-1	.	TRBJ1-1	.	TGTGCCACCAGCAGAGGACTGAACACTGAAGCTTTCTTT	CATSRGLNTEAFF
TRBV18	TRBD2	TRBJ2-1	.	TGTGCCAGCTCACCATTAGTAAGCGGGGGGCATGAGCAGTTCTTC	CASSPLVSGGHEQFF
TRBV5-1	TRBD1	TRBJ1-6	once	TGCGCCAGCAGCCAGGACAGGGTAGATTCACCCCTCCACTTT	CASSQDRVDSPLHF
TRBV2	.	TRBJ1-1	.	TGTGCCAGCAGCTCGAACCCTAAAGCTTTCTTT	CASSSNPKAFF
TRBV5-1	.	TRBJ2-1	once	TGCGCCAGCAGCTTGAGCAATGAGCAGTTCTTC	CASSLSNEQFF
TRBV9	.	TRBJ2-7	.	TGTGCCAGCAGCCCGTCCGGACTAATCTACTACGAGCAGTACTTC	CASSPSGLIYYEQYF
TRBV30	TRBD2	TRBJ2-4	.	TGTGCCTGGACCCGGGGGGTTGAGGCCAAAAACATTCAGTACTTC	CAWTRGVEAKNIQYF
TRBV18	TRBD1	TRBJ2-7	.	TGTGCCAGCTCACCACTGACAGGGAATCCCTACGAGCAGTACTTC	CASSPLTGNPYEQYF
TRBV19	.	TRBJ1-1	.	TGTGCCAGTACCCCTAGGGCGGGAACTGAAGCTTTCTTT	CASTPRAGTEAFF
TRBV11-2	.	TRBJ1-1	.	TGTGCCAGCAGCTTAGATCACAGAGGGGGGACTGAAGCTTTCTTT	CASSLDHRGGTEAFF
TRBV9	TRBD2	TRBJ2-1	.	TGTGCCAGCAGCCCAGAGACCGGGACTAGCGGGATCGGTGAGCAGTTCTTC	CASSPETGTSGIGEQFF
TRBV30	TRBD1	TRBJ2-7	.	TGTGCCTGGTGGGACAGGAGCTCCTACGAGCAGTACTTC	CAWWDRSSYEQYF
TRBV9	.	TRBJ2-3	.	TGTGCCAGCAACAAAGGTACTTCTAGCACAGATACGCAGTATTTT	CASNKGTSSTDTQYF
TRBV24-1	.	TRBJ1-5	.	TGTGCCACCAGTGATTTGGGGGGCAATCAGCCCCAGCATTTT	CATSDLGGNQPQHF
TRBV20-1	.	TRBJ2-5	.	TGCAGTGCTAGCTGGGAGACCCAGTACTTC	CSASWETQYF
TRBV3-1/TRBV3-2	TRBD2	TRBJ2-1	.	TGTGCCAGCAGCCCACCAGCTAGCGGCAGTTACAATGAGCAGTTCTTC	CASSPPASGSYNEQFF
TRBV6-5	.	TRBJ1-6	once	TGTGCCAGCAGTTACTCAGGGGCGGATTCACCCCTCCACTTT	CASSYSGADSPLHF
TRBV6-5	TRBD1	TRBJ1-1	.	TGTGCCAGCAGTTCCACCGGGACAGGGAAAAAGGTGGCTTTCTTT	CASSSTGTGKKVAFF
TRBV6-1	.	TRBJ1-5	.	TGTGCCAGCAGTGACGTGGGGATTTCTTATAGCAATCAGCCCCAGCATTTT	CASSDVGISYSNQPQHF
TRBV7-6	TRBD1	TRBJ2-7	.	TGTGCCAGCAGCTTAGGGACCACAGGGGGATCCACCTACGAGCAGTACTTC	CASSLGTTGGSTYEQYF
TRBV7-3	TRBD2	TRBJ2-1	.	TGTGCCAGCAGCCCCGGGACTATCTACAATGAGCAGTTCTTC	CASSPGTIYNEQFF
TRBV6-5	TRBD1	TRBJ1-2	.	TGTGCCAGCAGTTACTCGGCAGGGGGGAACTATGGCTACACCTTC	CASSYSAGGNYGYTF
TRBV5-6	.	TRBJ2-4	.	TGTGCCAGCAGCTTAAGGAGTGTCGCCAAAAACATTCAGTACTTC	CASSLRSVAKNIQYF
TRBV6-5	TRBD1	TRBJ1-5	.	TGTGCCAGCAGTTACCCACAGGGGGCGCGTAAGCCCCAGCATTTT	CASSYPQGARKPQHF
TRBV20-1	.	TRBJ1-5	.	TGCAGTGCTAGTCGACTTGCTAGCAATCAGCCCCAGCATTTT	CSASRLASNQPQHF
TRBV7-6	TRBD1	TRBJ2-2	.	TGTGCCAGCAGCTTGGAGGTCTCTGGGACAGGGGCCTCCGGGGAGCTGTTTTTT	CASSLEVSGTGASGELFF
TRBV6-6	.	TRBJ2-2	.	TGTGCCAGCCAAGACACCGGGGAGCTGTTTTTT	CASQDTGELFF
TRBV28	.	TRBJ2-3	.	TGTGCCAGCAGTTTAAATGGGCTAAGCACAGATACGCAGTATTTT	CASSLNGLSTDTQYF
TRBV4-1	TRBD2	TRBJ2-3	.	TGCGCCAGTGCCTTAAGCCTAGCGGGGGGAGCTTGGGATACGCAGTATTTT	CASALSLAGGAWDTQYF
TRBV13	.	TRBJ2-7	.	TGTGCCAGCAGGCGGCCGGGGATCTACGAGCAGTACTTC	CASRRPGIYEQYF
TRBV9	.	TRBJ1-2	.	TGTGCCAGCAGCTTTAACCACAGGGAAGGGACGCTAGGCTACACCTTC	CASSFNHREGTLGYTF
TRBV29-1	.	TRBJ2-7	.	TGCAGCGTTGACGCAGGCCATTCCTACGAGCAGTACTTC	CSVDAGHSYEQYF
TRBV29-1	.	TRBJ2-2	.	TGCAGCGTTGCACAGAACACCGGGGAGCTGTTTTTT	CSVAQNTGELFF
TRBV28	.	TRBJ1-1	.	TGTGCCAGCAGTTACTACAGGGTTAACACTGAAGCTTTCTTT	CASSYYRVNTEAFF
TRBV4-1	.	TRBJ1-5	once	TGCACAGCGCCTCCCAATGCGAATCAGCCCCAGCATTTT	CTAPPNANQPQHF
TRBV18	TRBD1	TRBJ1-2	.	TGTGCCAGCTCACAAGGCCGACAGGGGAGCTATGGCTACACCTTC	CASSQGRQGSYGYTF
TRBV3-1/TRBV3-2	.	TRBJ1-1	.	TGTGCCAGCAGCCAACAGGGACTGAACACTGAAGCTTTCTTT	CASSQQGLNTEAFF
TRBV4-1	.	TRBJ1-5	few	TGCGCCAGCAGCCAAGATATGACAACTTATAGCAATCAGCCCCAGCATTTT	CASSQDMTTYSNQPQHF
TRBV4-2	TRBD1	TRBJ1-2	once	TGTGCCAGCAGCCAAGAGGTACAGGGGAGAAACTATGGCTACACCTTC	CASSQEVQGRNYGYTF
TRBV14	TRBD2	TRBJ2-2	.	TGTGCCAGCAGACTAGCGGGAGGGCGGACCGGGGAGCTGTTTTTT	CASRLAGGRTGELFF
TRBV28	.	TRBJ1-5	.	TGTGCCAGCACTGGGTCAGGGACGGCCCAGCATTTT	CASTGSGTAQHF
TRBV2	.	TRBJ1-4	.	TGTGCCAGCAGTAAGAAAAGCTCAACTAATGAAAAACTGTTTTTT	CASSKKSSTNEKLFF
TRBV12-3/TRBV12-4	.	TRBJ1-2	.	TGTGCCAGCAGTTTCATGTCGAGAGGCTACACCTTC	CASSFMSRGYTF
TRBV28	.	TRBJ2-2	.	TGTGCCAGCAGTCCCCCAGTGATCACCGGGGAGCTGTTTTTT	CASSPPVITGELFF
TRBV19	.	TRBJ1-5	.	TGTGCCAGTAGTATTTTGCAGGGAAGCAATCAGCCCCAGCATTTT	CASSILQGSNQPQHF
TRBV2	.	TRBJ1-2	.	TGTGCCAGCAGTGATTGGCAGCCACGCATAGACGGCTACACCTTC	CASSDWQPRIDGYTF
TRBV30	.	TRBJ2-3	.	TGTGCCTGGAGTGTAGGTGTTCCCCCAGATACGCAGTATTTT	CAWSVGVPPDTQYF
TRBV19	TRBD2	TRBJ2-1	.	TGTGCCAGTAGTATAGATACCCTAGCGGGGGGGAATGAGCAGTTCTTC	CASSIDTLAGGNEQFF